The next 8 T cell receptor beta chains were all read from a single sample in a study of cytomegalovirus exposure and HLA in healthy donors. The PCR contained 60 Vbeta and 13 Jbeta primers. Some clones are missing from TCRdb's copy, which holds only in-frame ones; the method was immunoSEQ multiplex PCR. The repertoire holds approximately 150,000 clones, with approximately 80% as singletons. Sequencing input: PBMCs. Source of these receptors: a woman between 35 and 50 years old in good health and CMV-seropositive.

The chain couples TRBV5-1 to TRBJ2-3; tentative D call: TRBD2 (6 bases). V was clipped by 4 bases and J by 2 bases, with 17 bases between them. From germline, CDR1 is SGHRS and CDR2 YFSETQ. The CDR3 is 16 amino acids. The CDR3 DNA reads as TGCGCCAGCAGCGGCGGGACTGCCCTCCACACAGATACGCAGTATTTT. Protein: CASSGGTALHTDTQYF.

The CDR3 region is CASRISQPQHF. The CDR3 DNA reads TGTGCCAGCAGAATAAGCCAGCCCCAGCATTTT. The chain uses TRBV2 and TRBJ1-5; D gene ambiguous. This CDR3 has 11 residues. Trimming stripped 6 bases from V and 7 bases from J, with 7 bases between. Germline CDR1 SNHLY, CDR2 FYNNEI.

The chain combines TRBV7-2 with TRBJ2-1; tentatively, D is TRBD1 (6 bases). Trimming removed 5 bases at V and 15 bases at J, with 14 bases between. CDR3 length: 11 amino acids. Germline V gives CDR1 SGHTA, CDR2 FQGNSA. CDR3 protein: CASSTGTRAFF. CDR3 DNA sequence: TGTGCCAGCAGCACCGGGACAAGAGCGTTCTTC.

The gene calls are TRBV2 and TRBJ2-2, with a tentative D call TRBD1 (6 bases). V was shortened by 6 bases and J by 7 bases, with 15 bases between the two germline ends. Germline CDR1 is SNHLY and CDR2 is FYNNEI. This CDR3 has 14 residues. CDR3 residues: CASSEQGPSGELFF. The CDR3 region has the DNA TGTGCCAGCAGCGAGCAGGGGCCGAGCGGGGAGCTGTTTTTT.

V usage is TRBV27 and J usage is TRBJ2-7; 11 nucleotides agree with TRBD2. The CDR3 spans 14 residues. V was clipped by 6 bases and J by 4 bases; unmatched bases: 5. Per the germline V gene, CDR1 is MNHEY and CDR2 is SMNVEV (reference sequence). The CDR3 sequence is CASRRLAGTYEQYF. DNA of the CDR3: TGTGCCAGCAGGCGACTAGCGGGAACTTACGAGCAGTACTTC.

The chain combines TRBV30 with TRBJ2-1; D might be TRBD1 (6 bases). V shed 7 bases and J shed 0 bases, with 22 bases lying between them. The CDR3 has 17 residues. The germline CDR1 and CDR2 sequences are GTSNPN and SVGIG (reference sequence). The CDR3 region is CASLPTDRFSSYNEQFF. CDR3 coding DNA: TGTGCCTCTTTACCCACCGACAGGTTTAGCTCCTACAATGAGCAGTTCTTC.

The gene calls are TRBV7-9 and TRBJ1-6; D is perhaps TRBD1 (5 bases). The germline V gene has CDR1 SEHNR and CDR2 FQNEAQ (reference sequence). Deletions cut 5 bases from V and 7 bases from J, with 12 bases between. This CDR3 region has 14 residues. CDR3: CASSPDTSNSPLHF. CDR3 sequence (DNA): TGTGCCAGCAGCCCGGACACCTCGAATTCACCCCTCCACTTT.

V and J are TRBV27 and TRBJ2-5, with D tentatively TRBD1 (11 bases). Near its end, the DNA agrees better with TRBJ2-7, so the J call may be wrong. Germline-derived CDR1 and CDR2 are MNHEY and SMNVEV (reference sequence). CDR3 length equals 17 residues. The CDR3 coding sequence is TGTGCCAGCAGTTCGGGACAGGGGGGACTAGCGACCTACGAGCAGTACTTC. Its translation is CASSSGQGGLATYEQYF.